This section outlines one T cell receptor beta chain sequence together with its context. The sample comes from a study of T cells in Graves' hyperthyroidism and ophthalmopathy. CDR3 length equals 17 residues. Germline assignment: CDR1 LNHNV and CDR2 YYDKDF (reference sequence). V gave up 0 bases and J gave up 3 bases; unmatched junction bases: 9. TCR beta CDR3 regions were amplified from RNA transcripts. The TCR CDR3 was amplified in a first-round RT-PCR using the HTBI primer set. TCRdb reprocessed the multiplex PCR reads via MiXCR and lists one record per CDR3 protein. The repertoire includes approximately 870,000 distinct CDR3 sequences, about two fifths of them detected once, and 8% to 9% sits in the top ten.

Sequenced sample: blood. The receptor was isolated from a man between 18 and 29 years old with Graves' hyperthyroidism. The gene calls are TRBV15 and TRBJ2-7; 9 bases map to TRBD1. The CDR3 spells CATSRDPGTGIDYEQYF. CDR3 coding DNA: TGTGCCACCAGCAGAGATCCCGGGACAGGGATCGACTACGAGCAGTACTTC.